Each of the 26 T cell receptor beta chains below was sequenced from the same sample in a study of blood T cells in healthy people across ages. A second PCR of roughly 7 to 11 cycles used a sample-barcoded 5' primer and a J-beta primer mix. TCRdb re-derived calls from the 5' RACE reads in MiXCR, one entry per CDR3 protein. The table records approximately 900,000 distinct CDR3 sequences, 29% of them present only once. The same sample was also used in a study of T cells of mothers and their children.

Sample: blood. Receptors originate from a woman between 40 and 50 years old in good health.

This clonotype has ten or more counts. The chain has TRBV12-3 or TRBV12-4 and TRBJ2-5; possibly TRBD1 or TRBD2 for D (5 bases each). There are 14 residues in the CDR3. With 6 bases removed from V and 3 bases from J, the gap between germline ends came to 14 bases. The CDR3 loop is CASSKDGTEETQYF. In nucleotides, the CDR3 is TGTGCCAGCAGCAAGGACGGGACGGAAGAGACCCAGTACTTC.

The genes are TRBV28 and TRBJ2-3; 10 nucleotides line up with TRBD1. The CDR3 spans 16 residues. Unmatched junction bases numbered 12, after V lost 5 bases and J lost 7 bases. Germline V gives CDR1 MDHEN, CDR2 SYDVKM. The chain's CDR3 is CASSTPGQGHPYTQYF. As DNA, the CDR3 is TGTGCCAGCAGTACACCGGGACAGGGGCATCCCTATACGCAGTATTTT.

This chain joins TRBV7-9 and TRBJ1-2; TRBD1 agrees at 9 bases. V gave up 11 bases and J gave up 8 bases; unmatched junction bases: 9. The CDR3 totals 12 residues. Germline loops: CDR1 SEHNR, CDR2 FQNEAQ (reference sequence). The DNA of the CDR3 is TGTGCCGTTGGGACAGGGTTAGAGGGCTACACCTTC. This sequence encodes CAVGTGLEGYTF.

This clonotype was counted many times. The J gene is TRBJ1-4, the V gene TRBV9; D unclear. CDR3 size: 14 residues. Trimming removed 1 base from V and 0 bases from J, with 4 bases in between. From germline, CDR1 is SGDLS and CDR2 YYNGEE. The CDR3 sequence is CASSVRPTNEKLFF. The CDR3 bases are TGTGCCAGCAGCGTAAGGCCAACTAATGAAAAACTGTTTTTT.

There are many counts of this clonotype. Because the CDR3's place on the DNA is in doubt, the DNA is left out and the CDR3 is given as listed by TCRdb. J is TRBJ2-5 and V is TRBV6-6. The CDR3 is 14 amino acids long, termini counted. Germline CDR1 MNHNY, CDR2 SVGAGI (reference sequence). The CDR3 sequence is CASSSSAMGETQYF.

The chain is built from TRBV20-1 and TRBJ2-4; D call uncertain. Germline loops: CDR1 DFQATT, CDR2 SNEGSKA (reference sequence). This CDR3 is built from 15 residues. With 0 bases removed from V and 7 bases from J, the gap between germline ends came to 16 bases. The CDR3 DNA reads TGCAGTGCTAGAGATCGGCAGTCCCAAAGGAACATTCAGTACTTC. This encodes CSARDRQSQRNIQYF.

This chain joins TRBV24-1 and TRBJ1-1, with 12 bases fitting TRBD1. After removal of 4 bases from V and 6 bases from J, the junction contained 11 bases not matched to a gene. The CDR3 contains 17 residues. The germline V gene encodes CDR1 KGHDR and CDR2 SFDVKD. In nucleotides, the CDR3 is TGTGCCACCAGTGAGACAACCGGGACAGGGGGCGTTGCTGAAGCTTTCTTT. This gives the protein CATSETTGTGGVAEAFF.

Note on this clonotype: Possible read error: a much larger clone is one base away. V and J are TRBV4-2 and TRBJ1-4; a possible D gene is TRBD1 (6 bases). The CDR3 is made up of 14 amino acids. CDR1 and CDR2 (germline): LGHNA, YNFKEQ. CDR3 nucleotide sequence: TGTGCCAGCAGCCCACAGGGCCCAAATGAAAAACGGTTTTTT. Residues: CASSPQGPNEKRFF.

The gene calls are TRBV28 and TRBJ2-7; maybe TRBD2 (7 bases). The CDR3 has 14 residues. Trimming took off 5 bases at V and 6 bases at J, with 17 bases between the two ends. Germline-derived CDR1 and CDR2 are MDHEN and SYDVKM. The CDR3 sequence is CASSPFEGEGEQYF. CDR3 in DNA: TGTGCCAGCAGTCCGTTTGAGGGGGAGGGCGAGCAGTACTTC.

In this sample, this clonotype turned up a few times. The chain links TRBV4-3 to TRBJ2-5, with no clear D. The V end was cut by 0 bases, the J end by 5 bases, with 16 bases between. There are 16 residues in the CDR3. Germline V gene data show CDR1 as LGHNA and CDR2 as YSLEER. The CDR3 protein is CASSQDFGLIGETQYF. CDR3 DNA sequence: TGCGCCAGCAGCCAAGATTTCGGGCTAATAGGGGAGACCCAGTACTTC.

This clonotype has ten or more counts. The chain couples TRBV20-1 to TRBJ1-1; D unclear. V was trimmed by 4 bases and J by 0 bases, leaving 3 bases between them. This CDR3 is built from 11 residues. Germline CDR1 DFQATT, CDR2 SNEGSKA (reference sequence). The CDR3 nucleotides are TGCAGTGCTATAATGAACACTGAAGCTTTCTTT. This gives the protein CSAIMNTEAFF.

The chain employs TRBV3-1 and TRBJ2-5; D possibly corresponds to TRBD2 (5 bases). The germline V and J ends were trimmed by 4 bases and 5 bases, with 17 bases remaining between them. The CDR3 length is 15 residues. Germline V gene sequence: CDR1 LGHDT, CDR2 YNNKEL (reference sequence). CDR3 protein: CASSRPRDIPETQYF. The CDR3 DNA reads TGTGCCAGCAGCCGGCCGAGGGATATCCCGGAGACCCAGTACTTC.

In regard to this clonotype: Just one base apart from a much larger clone, this may be a read error. This rearrangement joins TRBV12-3 or TRBV12-4 to TRBJ2-1; 7 nucleotides agree with TRBD2. This CDR3 contains 15 residues. CDR3 region: CVSSLWGGSYNEQFF. CDR3 sequence (DNA): TGTGTCAGCAGTTTGTGGGGGGGCTCCTACAATGAGCAGTTCTTC.

This clonotype was seen ten or more times. The V gene is TRBV12-3 or TRBV12-4, the J gene TRBJ2-5, with TRBD2 identical over 11 bases. The CDR3 loop spans 18 amino acids. Trimming removed 3 bases from V and 1 base from J; junction bases left unmatched: 10. The CDR3 region has the DNA TGTGCCAGCAGTTTTAGGGCTAGCGGGGGGATATCCCAAGAGACCCAGTACTTC. Amino acid sequence: CASSFRASGGISQETQYF.

This chain connects TRBV28 to TRBJ2-7; D is ambiguous. The CDR3 extends over 13 amino acids. The germline V gene has CDR1 MDHEN and CDR2 SYDVKM. The V and J ends lost 4 bases and 5 bases respectively, with 12 bases between them. CDR3 coding DNA: TGTGCCAGCAGTTCACAGCCCTGGAACGAGCAGTACTTC. It specifies CASSSQPWNEQYF.

As to this clonotype: Germline is not matched at one junction end, which may reflect a read error. This chain joins TRBV7-7 and TRBJ2-2, with TRBD2 identical over 7 bases. This CDR3 comprises 15 residues. Germline V gene sequence: CDR1 SSHAT, CDR2 FNYEAQ (reference sequence). The DNA for the CDR3 is TGTGCTAGCAGCAAGAGCGGGACGGGCACCGGGGAGCTGTTTTTT. Amino acids: CASSKSGTGTGELFF.

This clonotype occurred many times. The chain couples TRBV6-2 or TRBV6-3 to TRBJ2-4; D remains unclear. CDR3 length: 15 amino acids. Germline V lookup: CDR1 MNHEY, CDR2 SVGEGT. Trimming took off 6 bases at V and 6 bases at J, with 18 bases between the two ends. The CDR3 nucleotides read TGTGCCAGCAGCCCCGACTTCCGGAGCTCAAACATTCAGTACTTC. This codes for CASSPDFRSSNIQYF.

At least ten counts were recorded for this clonotype. The chain carries TRBV6-2 or TRBV6-3 and TRBJ1-1; D gene uncertain. The germline CDR1 and CDR2 sequences are MNHEY and SVGEGT. Trimming shortened V by 4 bases and J by 3 bases, and 6 bases separated the two germline ends. The CDR3 length is 12 residues. DNA of the CDR3: TGTGCCAGCAGTTGGACGGACACTGAAGCTTTCTTT. This codes for CASSWTDTEAFF.

The V and J genes are TRBV20-1 and TRBJ2-5; TRBD1 matches 8 bases. CDR1 and CDR2 (germline): DFQATT, SNEGSKA (reference sequence). V was clipped by 6 bases and J by 6 bases; unmatched bases: 9. The CDR3 spans 13 residues. CDR3 region: CSAPRGLGQTQYF. The DNA of the CDR3 is TGCAGTGCGCCCAGGGGGCTCGGGCAGACCCAGTACTTC.

This clonotype was counted between two and nine times. The V gene is TRBV7-2, the J gene TRBJ2-3, with 12 positions matching TRBD1. The length of the CDR3 is 17 residues. Germline V gene data show CDR1 as SGHTA and CDR2 as FQGNSA. Trimming cost V 2 bases and J 4 bases; bases outside gene matches: 7. The CDR3 here is CASSLRGQGAGADTQYF. The CDR3 nucleotides read TGTGCCAGCAGCTTACGGGGACAGGGGGCGGGTGCAGATACGCAGTATTTT.

This sequence joins TRBV29-1 and TRBJ1-1; D may be TRBD1 (6 bases). In germline, CDR1 is SQVTM, CDR2 ANQGSEA. CDR3 length: 14 residues. V gave up 1 base and J gave up 7 bases, with 16 bases separating them. CDR3 sequence reads: CSVEGTEKLNEAFF. The CDR3 region has the DNA TGCAGCGTTGAAGGGACAGAAAAACTCAATGAAGCTTTCTTT. Variable domain in full (rest from reference TRBV29-1 and TRBJ1-1): SAVISQKPSRDICQRGTSLTIQCQVDSQVTMMFWYRQQPGQSLTLIATANQGSEATYESGFVIDKFPISRPNLTFSTLTVSNMSPEDSSIYLCSVEGTEKLNEAFFGQGTRLTVV.

The chain recombines TRBV29-1 with TRBJ1-5; 8 nucleotides align to TRBD1. The V gene's germline CDR1 is SQVTM and CDR2 ANQGSEA. The CDR3 consists of 13 residues. V trimming: 8 bases; J trimming: 5 bases; junction bases outside the gene matches: 8. The DNA of the CDR3 is TGCAGCTACTCGGACAGGGTCGATCAGCCCCAGCATTTT. This codes for CSYSDRVDQPQHF.

This chain connects TRBV18 to TRBJ2-7, with D tentatively TRBD2 (6 bases). The CDR3 loop spans 13 amino acids. V lost 3 bases and J lost 7, with 13 bases in between. Germline V gene lookup returns CDR1 KGHSH and CDR2 LQKENI. CDR3 DNA: TGTGCCAGCTCACCCATCCAAGGGACTGAGCAGTACTTC. Residues: CASSPIQGTEQYF.

Many counts were recorded for this clonotype. The chain employs TRBV5-1 and TRBJ2-7; D unresolved. Trimming shortened V by 0 bases and J by 1 base, and 8 bases separated the two germline ends. The CDR3 is 14 amino acids. Germline V CDR1 and CDR2: SGHRS, YFSETQ. CDR3 loop: CASSLAMLSYEQYF. The CDR3 DNA sequence: TGCGCCAGCAGCTTGGCGATGCTATCCTACGAGCAGTACTTC.

This chain links TRBV29-1 with TRBJ2-7; 12 bases are shared with TRBD1. The CDR3 sequence is 14 residues long. In germline, CDR1 is SQVTM, CDR2 ANQGSEA. The J segment lost 5 bases and the V segment lost 3 bases, leaving 5 bases of the junction unmatched. CDR3: CSVEGGTGGDEQYF. The DNA for the CDR3 is TGCAGCGTTGAGGGGGGGACAGGGGGCGACGAGCAGTACTTC.

The rearrangement links TRBV28 to TRBJ2-3; D gene uncertain. CDR3 length: 18 residues. Germline V gene data show CDR1 as MDHEN and CDR2 as SYDVKM. V lost 3 bases, J lost 0 bases, and 19 bases lay in between. The CDR3 protein is CASSFLVAIITSTDTQYF. The CDR3 DNA follows: TGTGCCAGCAGTTTTCTAGTGGCGATAATTACTAGCACAGATACGCAGTATTTT.